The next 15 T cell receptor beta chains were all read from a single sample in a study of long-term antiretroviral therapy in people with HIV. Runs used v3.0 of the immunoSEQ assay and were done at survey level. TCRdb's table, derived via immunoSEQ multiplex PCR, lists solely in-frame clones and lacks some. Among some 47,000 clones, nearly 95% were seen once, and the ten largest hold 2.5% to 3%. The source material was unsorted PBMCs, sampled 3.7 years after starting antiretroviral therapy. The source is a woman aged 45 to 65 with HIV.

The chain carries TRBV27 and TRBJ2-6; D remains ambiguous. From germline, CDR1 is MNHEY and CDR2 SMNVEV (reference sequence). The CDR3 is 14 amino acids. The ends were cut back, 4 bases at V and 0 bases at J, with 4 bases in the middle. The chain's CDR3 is CASSWTSGANVLTF. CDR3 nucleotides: TGTGCCAGCAGTTGGACCTCTGGGGCCAACGTCCTGACTTTC. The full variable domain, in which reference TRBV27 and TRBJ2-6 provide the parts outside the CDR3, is EAQVTQNPRYLITVTGKKLTVTCSQNMNHEYMSWYRQDPGLGLRQIYYSMNVEVTDKGDVPEGYKVSRKEKRNFPLILESPSPNQTSLYFCASSWTSGANVLTFGAGSRLTVL.

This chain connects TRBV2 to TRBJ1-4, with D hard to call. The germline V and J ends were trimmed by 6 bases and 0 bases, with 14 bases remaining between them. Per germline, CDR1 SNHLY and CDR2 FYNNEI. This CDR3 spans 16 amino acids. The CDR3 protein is CASSDHRKATNEKLFF. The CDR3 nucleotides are TGTGCCAGCAGCGATCACCGAAAAGCAACTAATGAAAAACTGTTTTTT.

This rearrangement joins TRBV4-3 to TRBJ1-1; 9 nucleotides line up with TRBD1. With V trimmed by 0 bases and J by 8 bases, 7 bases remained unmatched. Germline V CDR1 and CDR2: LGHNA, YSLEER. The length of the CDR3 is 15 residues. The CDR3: CASSQDGTGSLEAFF. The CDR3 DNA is TGCGCCAGCAGCCAAGATGGGACAGGGTCACTGGAAGCTTTCTTT.

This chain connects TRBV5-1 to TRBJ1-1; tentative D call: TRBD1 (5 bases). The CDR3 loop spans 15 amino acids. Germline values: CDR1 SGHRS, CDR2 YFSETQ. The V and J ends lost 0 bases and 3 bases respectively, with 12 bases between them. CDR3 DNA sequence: TGCGCCAGCAGCTTGGAAGTTTGGGGGGACACTGAAGCTTTCTTT. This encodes CASSLEVWGDTEAFF.

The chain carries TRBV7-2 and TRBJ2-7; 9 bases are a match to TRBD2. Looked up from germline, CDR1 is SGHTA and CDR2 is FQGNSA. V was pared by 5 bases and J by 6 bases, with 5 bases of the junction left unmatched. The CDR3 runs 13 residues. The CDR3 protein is CASSISGGSEQYF. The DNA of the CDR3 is TGTGCCAGCAGCATAAGCGGGGGGTCCGAGCAGTACTTC.

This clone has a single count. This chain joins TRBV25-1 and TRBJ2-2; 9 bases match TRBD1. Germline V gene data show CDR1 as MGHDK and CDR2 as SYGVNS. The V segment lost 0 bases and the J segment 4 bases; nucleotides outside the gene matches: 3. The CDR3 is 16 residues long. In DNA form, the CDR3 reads TGTGCCAGCAGTGAATACCGGGACAGGGTCACCGGGGAGCTGTTTTTT. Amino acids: CASSEYRDRVTGELFF. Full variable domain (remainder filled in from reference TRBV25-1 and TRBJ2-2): EADIYQTPRYLVIGTGKKITLECSQTMGHDKMYWYQQDPGMELHLIHYSYGVNSTEKGDLSSESTVSRIRTEHFPLTLESARPSHTSQYLCASSEYRDRVTGELFFGEGSRLTVL.

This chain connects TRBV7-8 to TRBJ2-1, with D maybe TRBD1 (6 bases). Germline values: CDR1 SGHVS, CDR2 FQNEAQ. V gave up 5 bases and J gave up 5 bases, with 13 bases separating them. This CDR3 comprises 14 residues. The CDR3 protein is CASSLQGPHNEQFF. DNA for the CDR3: TGTGCCAGCAGCCTACAGGGCCCACACAATGAGCAGTTCTTC.

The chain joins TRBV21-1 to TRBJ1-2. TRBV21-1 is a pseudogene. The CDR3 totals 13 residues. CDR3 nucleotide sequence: TGTGCCAGCAGCAAAGATAGCAGATATGGCTACACCTTC. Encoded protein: CASSKDSRYGYTF.

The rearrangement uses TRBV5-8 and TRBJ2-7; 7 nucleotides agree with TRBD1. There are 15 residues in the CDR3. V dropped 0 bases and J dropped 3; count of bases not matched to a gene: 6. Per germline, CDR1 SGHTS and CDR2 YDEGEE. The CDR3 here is CASSLGQGVFYEQYF. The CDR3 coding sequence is TGTGCCAGCAGCTTGGGGCAGGGGGTCTTCTACGAGCAGTACTTC.

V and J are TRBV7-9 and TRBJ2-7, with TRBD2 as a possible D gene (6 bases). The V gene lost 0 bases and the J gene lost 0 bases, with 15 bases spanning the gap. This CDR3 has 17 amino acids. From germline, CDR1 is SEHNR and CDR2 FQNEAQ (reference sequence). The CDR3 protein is CASSLAGGFRTSYEQYF. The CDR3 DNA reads TGTGCCAGCAGCTTAGCGGGGGGTTTTCGAACCTCCTACGAGCAGTACTTC.

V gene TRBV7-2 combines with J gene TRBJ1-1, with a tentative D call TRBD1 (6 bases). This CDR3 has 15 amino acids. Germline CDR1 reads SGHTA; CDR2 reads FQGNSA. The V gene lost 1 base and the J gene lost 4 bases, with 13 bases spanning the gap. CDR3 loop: CASSLGTGRRTEAFF. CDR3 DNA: TGTGCCAGCAGCTTAGGTACAGGGAGGCGCACTGAAGCTTTCTTT. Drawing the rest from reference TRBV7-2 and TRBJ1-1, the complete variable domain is GAGVSQSPSNKVTEKGKDVELRCDPISGHTALYWYRQSLGQGLEFLIYFQGNSAPDKSGLPSDRFSAERTGGSVSTLTIQRTQQEDSAVYLCASSLGTGRRTEAFFGQGTRLTVV.

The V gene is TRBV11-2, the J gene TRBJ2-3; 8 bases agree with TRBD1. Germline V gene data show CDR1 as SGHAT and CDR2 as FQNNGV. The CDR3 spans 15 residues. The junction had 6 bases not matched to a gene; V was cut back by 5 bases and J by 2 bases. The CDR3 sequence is CASSDRGRLTDTQYF. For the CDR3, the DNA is TGTGCCAGCAGCGACAGGGGAAGGCTCACAGATACGCAGTATTTT.

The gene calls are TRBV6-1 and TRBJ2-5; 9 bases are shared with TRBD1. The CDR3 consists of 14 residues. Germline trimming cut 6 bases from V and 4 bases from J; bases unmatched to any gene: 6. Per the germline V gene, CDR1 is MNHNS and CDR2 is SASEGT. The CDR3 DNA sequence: TGTGCCAGCAGCCCACCGACAGGGGGAGAGACCCAGTACTTC. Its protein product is CASSPPTGGETQYF.

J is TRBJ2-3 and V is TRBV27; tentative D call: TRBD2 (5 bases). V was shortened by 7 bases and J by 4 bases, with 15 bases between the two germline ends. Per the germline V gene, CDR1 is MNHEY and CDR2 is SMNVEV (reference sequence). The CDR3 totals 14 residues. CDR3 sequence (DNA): TGTGCCAGCACCACCCCGCTAGCCGCAGATACGCAGTATTTT. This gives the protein CASTTPLAADTQYF.

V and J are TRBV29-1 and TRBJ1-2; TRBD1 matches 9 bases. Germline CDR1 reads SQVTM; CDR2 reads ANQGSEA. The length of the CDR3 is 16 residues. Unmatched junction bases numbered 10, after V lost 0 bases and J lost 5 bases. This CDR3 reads CSVEDSIPGQGYGYTF. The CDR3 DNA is TGCAGCGTTGAAGATTCGATTCCGGGACAGGGATATGGCTACACCTTC.